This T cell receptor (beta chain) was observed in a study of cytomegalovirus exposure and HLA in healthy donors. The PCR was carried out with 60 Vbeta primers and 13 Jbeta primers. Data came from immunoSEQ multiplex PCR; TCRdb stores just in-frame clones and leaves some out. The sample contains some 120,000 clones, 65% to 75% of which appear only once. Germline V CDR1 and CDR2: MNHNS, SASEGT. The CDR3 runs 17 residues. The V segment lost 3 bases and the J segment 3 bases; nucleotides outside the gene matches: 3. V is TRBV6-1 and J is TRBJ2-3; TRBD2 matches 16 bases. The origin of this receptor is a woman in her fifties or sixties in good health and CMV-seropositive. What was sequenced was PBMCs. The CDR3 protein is CASSEGLAGGRTDTQYF. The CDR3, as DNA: TGTGCCAGCAGTGAGGGACTAGCGGGGGGGCGAACAGATACGCAGTATTTT.